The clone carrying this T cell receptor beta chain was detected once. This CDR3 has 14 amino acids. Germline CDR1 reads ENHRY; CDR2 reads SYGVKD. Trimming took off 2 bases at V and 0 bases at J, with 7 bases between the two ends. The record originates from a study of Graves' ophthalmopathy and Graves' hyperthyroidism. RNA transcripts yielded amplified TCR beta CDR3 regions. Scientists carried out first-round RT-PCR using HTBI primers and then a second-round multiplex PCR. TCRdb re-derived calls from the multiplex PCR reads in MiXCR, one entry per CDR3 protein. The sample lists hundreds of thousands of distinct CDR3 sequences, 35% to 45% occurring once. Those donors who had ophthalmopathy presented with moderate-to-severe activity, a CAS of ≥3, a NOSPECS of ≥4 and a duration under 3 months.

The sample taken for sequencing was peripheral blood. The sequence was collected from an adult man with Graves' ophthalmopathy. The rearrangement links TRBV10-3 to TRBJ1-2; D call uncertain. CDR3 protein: CAISEPETNYGYTF. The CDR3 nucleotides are TGTGCCATCAGTGAGCCGGAAACTAACTATGGCTACACCTTC.